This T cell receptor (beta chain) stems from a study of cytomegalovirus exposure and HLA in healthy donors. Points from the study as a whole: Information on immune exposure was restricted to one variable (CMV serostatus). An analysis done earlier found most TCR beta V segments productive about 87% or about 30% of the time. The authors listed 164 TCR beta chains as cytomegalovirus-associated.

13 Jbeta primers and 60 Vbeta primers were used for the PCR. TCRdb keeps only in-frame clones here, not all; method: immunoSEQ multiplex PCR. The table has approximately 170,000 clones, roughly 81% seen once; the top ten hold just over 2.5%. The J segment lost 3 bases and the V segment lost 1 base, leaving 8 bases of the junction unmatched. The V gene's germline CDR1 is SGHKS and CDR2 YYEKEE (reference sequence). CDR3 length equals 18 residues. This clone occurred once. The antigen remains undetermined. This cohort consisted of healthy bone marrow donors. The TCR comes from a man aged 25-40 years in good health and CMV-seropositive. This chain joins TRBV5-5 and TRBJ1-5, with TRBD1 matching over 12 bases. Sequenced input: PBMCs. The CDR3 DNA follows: TGTGCCAGCAGCTTGACGTGGGGACAGGGGGCTTCCAATCAGCCCCAGCATTTT. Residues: CASSLTWGQGASNQPQHF.